A selection of T cell receptor beta chains follows, all from one sample in a study of blood T cell repertoires in COVID-19. Libraries were prepared by immunoSEQ multiplex PCR; TCRdb keeps only in-frame clonotypes and omits some of them. The table has some 47,000 clones, approximately 79% seen once. The sequenced sample was peripheral blood. Receptors were obtained from a human donor in a cohort sampled during active COVID-19. Each CDR3 is given with its conserved first and last residue. D genes are given only for firm matches. Clone size is shown for a subset of rows, as once, few, many or a class of expanded clone.

>NA|TRBV10-3|TRBJ2-5|NA
CAIRSQETQYF
TGTGCCATCCGGAGCCAAGAGACCCAGTACTTC
>NA|TRBV9|TRBJ1-2|NA
CASSVGGAQHGYTF
TGTGCCAGCAGCGTTGGAGGGGCGCAACATGGCTACACCTTC
>NA|TRBV5-4|TRBJ2-2|TRBD1
CASSPGTGDTGELFF
TGTGCCAGCAGCCCCGGGACAGGGGACACCGGGGAGCTGTTTTTT
>NA|TRBV29-1|TRBJ1-5|TRBD1
CSVVGTGRGQPQHF
TGCAGCGTTGTGGGGACAGGGAGGGGGCAGCCCCAGCATTTT
>NA|TRBV27|TRBJ1-5|NA
CASSPLSSGNQPQHF
TGTGCCAGCAGCCCCCTATCTTCCGGCAATCAGCCCCAGCATTTT
>NA|TRBV27|TRBJ2-5|NA
CASSPHDILETQYF
TGTGCCAGCAGTCCACACGACATCCTAGAGACCCAGTACTTC
>few|TRBV2|TRBJ2-2|NA
CASTGQRPANTGELFF
TGTGCCAGCACCGGACAGCGCCCCGCGAACACCGGGGAGCTGTTTTTT
>NA|TRBV19|TRBJ1-4|NA
CASTSQGLLSEKLFF
TGTGCCAGTACATCTCAGGGGCTTCTAAGCGAAAAACTGTTTTTT
>NA|TRBV27|TRBJ2-2|TRBD2
CASSFSPGRVGELFF
TGTGCCAGCAGTTTTTCCCCAGGGAGGGTCGGGGAGCTGTTTTTT
>NA|TRBV6-5|TRBJ1-1|NA
CASRVTGGNTEAFF
TGTGCCAGCAGAGTTACCGGAGGGAACACTGAAGCTTTCTTT
>NA|TRBV30|TRBJ2-1|NA
CAWSVSSGPGGSYNEQFF
TGTGCCTGGAGTGTGTCGAGCGGGCCTGGGGGGTCCTACAATGAGCAGTTCTTC
>NA|TRBV4-3|TRBJ1-6|TRBD1
CASSQEAPDRGWSPLHF
TGCGCCAGCAGCCAAGAAGCCCCGGACAGGGGATGGTCACCCCTCCACTTT
>few|TRBV4-3|TRBJ1-6|TRBD1
CASSQDQTGAYNSPLHF
TGCGCCAGCAGCCAAGACCAGACAGGGGCCTATAATTCACCCCTCCACTTT
>NA|TRBV14|TRBJ1-2|TRBD1
CASSVDRVYGYTF
TGTGCCAGCAGCGTCGACAGGGTCTATGGCTACACCTTC
>NA|TRBV6-5|TRBJ1-5|NA
CASMEYSNQPQHF
TGTGCCAGCATGGAGTATAGCAATCAGCCCCAGCATTTT
>NA|TRBV5-1|TRBJ2-2|TRBD1
CASSPGTGGNTGELFF
TGCGCCAGCAGCCCTGGGACAGGTGGGAACACCGGGGAGCTGTTTTTT
>few|TRBV14|TRBJ2-1|TRBD2
CASSRLAGGRAEQFF
TGTGCCAGCAGCCGACTAGCGGGGGGGCGGGCTGAGCAGTTCTTC
>once|TRBV2|TRBJ1-6|NA
CASRTGVSSSPLHF
TGTGCCAGCAGGACCGGGGTATCTTCTTCACCCCTCCACTTT
>NA|TRBV24-1|TRBJ1-2|TRBD1
CATSDEQGDLEGYTF
TGTGCCACCAGTGACGAGCAGGGGGATCTTGAAGGCTACACCTTC
>NA|TRBV7-2|TRBJ1-3|NA
CASSLSAGAEGNTIYF
TGTGCCAGCAGCTTATCTGCGGGGGCGGAAGGAAACACCATATATTTT
>NA|TRBV3-1/TRBV3-2|TRBJ2-7|TRBD2
CASSPLAGGLRQYF
TGTGCCAGCAGCCCTCTAGCGGGGGGGCTCAGGCAGTACTTC
>many|TRBV28|TRBJ1-2|NA
CARSFRGAGGYTF
TGTGCCCGCAGTTTCCGGGGGGCCGGGGGCTACACCTTC
>few|TRBV3-1/TRBV3-2|TRBJ2-1|NA
CASSREGVERSNEQFF
TGTGCCAGCAGCCGGGAGGGGGTTGAAAGGAGCAATGAGCAGTTCTTC
>NA|TRBV10-3|TRBJ2-1|NA
CAISESGGSGPQQFF
TGTGCCATCAGTGAGTCAGGAGGGTCCGGACCCCAGCAGTTCTTC
>NA|TRBV6-5|TRBJ1-2|NA
CASAISGWDYGYTF
TGTGCCAGCGCCATTTCGGGGTGGGACTATGGCTACACCTTC
>NA|TRBV27|TRBJ1-2|TRBD1
CASSLLGGGYGYTF
TGTGCCAGCAGTTTATTAGGGGGCGGCTATGGCTACACCTTC
>once|TRBV2|TRBJ2-7|NA
CASMGWGLSSEQYF
TGTGCCAGCATGGGGTGGGGACTTTCTTCCGAGCAGTACTTC
>NA|TRBV11-3|TRBJ2-5|NA
CASSLRGGETQYF
TGTGCCAGCAGCTTACGGGGAGGCGAGACCCAGTACTTC
>NA|TRBV6-6|TRBJ2-3|TRBD2
CASSAGGASDTQYF
TGTGCCAGCAGCGCGGGGGGGGCCTCAGATACGCAGTATTTT
>NA|TRBV18|TRBJ1-1|NA
CASSPLGGGSEAFF
TGTGCCAGCTCACCACTTGGGGGGGGGTCTGAAGCTTTCTTT
>NA|TRBV29-1|TRBJ2-7|NA
CSVRTEGFYEQYF
TGCAGCGTTAGGACAGAGGGCTTCTACGAGCAGTACTTC
>NA|TRBV4-1|TRBJ2-5|NA
CASSLKGGAGKETQYF
TGCGCCAGCAGCCTCAAAGGAGGGGCAGGTAAAGAGACCCAGTACTTC